The next 10 T cell receptor beta chains were all read from a single sample in a study of cytomegalovirus exposure and HLA in healthy donors. PCR involved 60 Vbeta and 13 Jbeta primers. Sequenced by immunoSEQ multiplex PCR; TCRdb stores in-frame clones only, minus some. Of 150,000 to 200,000 clones listed, about 85% are singletons. Material: PBMCs. The receptor set was obtained from a woman aged 45-59 years in good health and CMV-seronegative.

The chain links TRBV6-5 to TRBJ1-2; D unclear. This CDR3 spans 12 amino acids. Germline lookup yields CDR1 MNHEY and CDR2 SVGAGI. Between the trimmed V and J ends, which lost 6 bases and 6 bases, there was a span of 11 bases. CDR3 protein: CASREITNGYTF. The DNA for the CDR3 is TGTGCCAGCAGAGAGATAACGAATGGCTACACCTTC.

This chain links TRBV12-5 with TRBJ2-3; TRBD1 agrees at 7 bases. This CDR3 contains 15 residues. V shed 5 bases, J shed 0 bases, and the junction held 5 bases outside the gene matches. Germline lookup yields CDR1 LGHNT and CDR2 FRNRAP. The CDR3 loop reads CASGRDSSSTDTQYF. DNA of the CDR3: TGTGCTAGTGGTCGGGACAGTTCTAGCACAGATACGCAGTATTTT.

The genes are TRBV6-5 and TRBJ1-5; D unclear. Trimming left V 7 bases short and J 2 bases short, with 12 bases between. The length of the CDR3 is 14 residues. From germline, CDR1 is MNHEY and CDR2 SVGAGI. The CDR3, as DNA: TGTGCCAGCAAGGAGGGAAGGCGCAATCAGCCCCAGCATTTT. Its protein product is CASKEGRRNQPQHF.

This rearrangement joins TRBV6-1 to TRBJ2-7; 8 positions agree with TRBD2. There are 13 residues in the CDR3. Trimming at V came to 10 bases and at J to 2 bases, leaving 7 bases not matched to a gene. CDR1 and CDR2 from the germline V gene are MNHNS and SASEGT. In DNA form, the CDR3 reads TGTGCCACCTCGGGGGGGGGTACCTACGAGCAGTACTTC. This gives the protein CATSGGGTYEQYF.

The V and J genes are TRBV7-9 and TRBJ2-4; possibly TRBD1 for D (6 bases). The CDR3 spans 15 residues. V shed 5 bases and J shed 7 bases, with 18 bases lying between them. CDR1 SEHNR and CDR2 FQNEAQ come from the germline V gene (reference sequence). This chain's CDR3 is CASSRTGQMGNIQYF. The CDR3 nucleotides read TGTGCCAGCAGCCGCACTGGACAGATGGGGAACATTCAGTACTTC.

The chain carries TRBV4-3 and TRBJ1-2; D may be TRBD1 (5 bases). The CDR3 extends over 16 amino acids. Deletions cut 0 bases from V and 7 bases from J, with 18 bases between. Germline CDR1 and CDR2: LGHNA and YSLEER. DNA of the CDR3: TGCGCCAGCAGCCAAGATGGCGGGGGTGGAACAGGTGGCTACACCTTC. It yields the protein CASSQDGGGGTGGYTF.

The chain recombines TRBV18 with TRBJ2-7; D possibly corresponds to TRBD2 (5 bases). This CDR3 has 13 amino acids. Germline CDR1 KGHSH, CDR2 LQKENI. V gave up 3 bases and J gave up 3 bases, with 9 bases separating them. The chain's CDR3 is CASSPGRDYEQYF. The CDR3 DNA sequence: TGTGCCAGCTCACCCGGACGGGACTACGAGCAGTACTTC.

This clone was observed a handful of times. The chain links TRBV28 to TRBJ1-1; D perhaps matches TRBD1 (6 bases). Germline CDR1 and CDR2: MDHEN and SYDVKM. There are 14 residues in the CDR3. Between the trimmed V and J ends, which lost 0 bases and 1 base, there was a span of 6 bases. CDR3 nucleotides: TGTGCCAGCAGTTTATGGGACAGGAACACTGAAGCTTTCTTT. It yields the protein CASSLWDRNTEAFF.

This clone was counted a few times. The chain recombines TRBV6-1 with TRBJ1-5; 9 bases align to TRBD1. Trimming removed 7 bases from V and 4 bases from J; junction bases left unmatched: 8. Per germline, CDR1 MNHNS and CDR2 SASEGT. The CDR3 is 15 residues long. CDR3 in amino acids: CASTSGTGRNQPQHF. CDR3 DNA sequence: TGTGCCAGCACCTCCGGGACAGGGCGTAATCAGCCCCAGCATTTT.

This sequence joins TRBV27 and TRBJ1-2; weak D call: TRBD1 (6 bases). V was trimmed by 2 bases and J by 6 bases, leaving 16 bases between them. The CDR3 is 15 residues long. Per germline, CDR1 MNHEY and CDR2 SMNVEV (reference sequence). CDR3 sequence: CASSLDRTVPDGYTF. The CDR3 region has the DNA TGTGCCAGCAGTTTAGACCGGACAGTACCGGATGGCTACACCTTC.